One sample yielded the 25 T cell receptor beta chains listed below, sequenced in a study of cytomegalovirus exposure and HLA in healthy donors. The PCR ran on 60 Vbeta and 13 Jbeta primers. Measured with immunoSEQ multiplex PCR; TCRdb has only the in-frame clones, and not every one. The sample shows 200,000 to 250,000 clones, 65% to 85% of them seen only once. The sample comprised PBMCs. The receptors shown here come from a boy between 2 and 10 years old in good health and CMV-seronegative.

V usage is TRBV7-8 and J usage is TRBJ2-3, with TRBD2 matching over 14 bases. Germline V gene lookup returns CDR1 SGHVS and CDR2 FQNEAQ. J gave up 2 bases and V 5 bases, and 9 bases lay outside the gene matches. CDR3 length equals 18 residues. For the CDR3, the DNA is TGTGCCAGCAGCCGCCGGGGACTAGCGGGGGCCTACACAGATACGCAGTATTTT. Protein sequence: CASSRRGLAGAYTDTQYF. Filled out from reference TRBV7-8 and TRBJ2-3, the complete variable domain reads GAGVSQSPRYKVAKRGQDVALRCDPISGHVSLFWYQQALGQGPEFLTYFQNEAQLDKSGLPSDRFFAERPEGSVSTLKIQRTQQEDSAVYLCASSRRGLAGAYTDTQYFGPGTRLTVL.

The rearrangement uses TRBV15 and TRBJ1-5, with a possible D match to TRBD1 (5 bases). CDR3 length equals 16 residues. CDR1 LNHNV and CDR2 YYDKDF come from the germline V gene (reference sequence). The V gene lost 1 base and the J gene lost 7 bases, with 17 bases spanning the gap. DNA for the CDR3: TGTGCCACCAGCAGAGCTTTTGGGGCAGTAGGGCAGCCCCAGCATTTT. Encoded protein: CATSRAFGAVGQPQHF.

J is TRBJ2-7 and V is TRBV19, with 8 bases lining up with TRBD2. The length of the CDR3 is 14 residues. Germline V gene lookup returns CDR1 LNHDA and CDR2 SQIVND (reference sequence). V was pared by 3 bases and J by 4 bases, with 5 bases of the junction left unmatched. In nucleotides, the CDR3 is TGTGCCAGTAGTATGGGACTAGGTGGATACGAGCAGTACTTC. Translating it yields CASSMGLGGYEQYF. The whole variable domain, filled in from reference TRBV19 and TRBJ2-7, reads DGGITQSPKYLFRKEGQNVTLSCEQNLNHDAMYWYRQDPGQGLRLIYYSQIVNDFQKGDIAEGYSVSREKKESFPLTVTSAQKNPTAFYLCASSMGLGGYEQYFGPGTRLTVT.

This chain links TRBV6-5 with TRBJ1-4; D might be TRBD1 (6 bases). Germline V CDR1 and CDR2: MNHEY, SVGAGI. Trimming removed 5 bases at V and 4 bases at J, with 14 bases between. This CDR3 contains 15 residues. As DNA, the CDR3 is TGTGCCAGCAGTCCAGGGGTTGACGATAATGAAAAACTGTTTTTT. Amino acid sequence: CASSPGVDDNEKLFF.

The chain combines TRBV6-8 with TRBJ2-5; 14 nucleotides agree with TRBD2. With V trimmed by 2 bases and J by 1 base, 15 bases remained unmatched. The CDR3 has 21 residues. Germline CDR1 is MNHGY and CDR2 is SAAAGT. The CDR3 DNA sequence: TGTGCCAGCAGTTACGGGTCCCCCGGGACTAGCGGGGGTGCCACCCAAGAGACCCAGTACTTC. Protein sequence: CASSYGSPGTSGGATQETQYF.

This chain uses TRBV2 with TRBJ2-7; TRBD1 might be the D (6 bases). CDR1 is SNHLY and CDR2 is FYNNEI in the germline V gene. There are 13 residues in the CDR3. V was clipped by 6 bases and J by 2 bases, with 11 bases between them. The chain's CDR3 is CASRKQGAYEQYF. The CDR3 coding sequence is TGTGCCAGCAGAAAACAGGGTGCCTACGAGCAGTACTTC.

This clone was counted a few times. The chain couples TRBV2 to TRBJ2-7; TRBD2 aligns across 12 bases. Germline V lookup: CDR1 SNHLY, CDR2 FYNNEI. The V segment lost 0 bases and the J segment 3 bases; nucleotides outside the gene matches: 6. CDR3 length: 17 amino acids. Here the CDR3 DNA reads TGTGCCAGCAGTGAAGCTGGACTAGCGGGATATCGCTACGAGCAGTACTTC. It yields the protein CASSEAGLAGYRYEQYF.

CDR3 in amino acids: CASSSQVAKSSGANVLTF. For the CDR3, the DNA is TGTGCCAGCAGCTCCCAGGTGGCAAAAAGCTCTGGGGCCAACGTCCTGACTTTC. The chain is built from TRBV9 and TRBJ2-6; D remains unclear. The ends were cut back, 4 bases at V and 0 bases at J, with 17 bases in the middle. This CDR3 spans 18 amino acids. Germline assignment: CDR1 SGDLS and CDR2 YYNGEE. Filled out from reference TRBV9 and TRBJ2-6, the complete variable domain reads DSGVTQTPKHLITATGQRVTLRCSPRSGDLSVYWYQQSLDQGLQFLIQYYNGEERAKGNILERFSAQQFPDLHSELNLSSLELGDSALYFCASSSQVAKSSGANVLTFGAGSRLTVL.

The chain's CDR3 is CASRPTSGWSYEQYF. CDR3 DNA sequence: TGTGCCAGCAGACCGACTAGCGGGTGGTCCTACGAGCAGTACTTC. The rearrangement uses TRBV28 and TRBJ2-7; 10 bases are a match to TRBD2. Germline assignment: CDR1 MDHEN and CDR2 SYDVKM. The CDR3 is 15 amino acids. Trimming took 6 bases from V and 1 from J; bases not matched to a gene: 6. The full variable domain, rest sourced from reference TRBV28 and TRBJ2-7, is DVKVTQSSRYLVKRTGEKVFLECVQDMDHENMFWYRQDPGLGLRLIYFSYDVKMKEKGDIPEGYSVSREKKERFSLILESASTNQTSMYLCASRPTSGWSYEQYFGPGTRLTVT.

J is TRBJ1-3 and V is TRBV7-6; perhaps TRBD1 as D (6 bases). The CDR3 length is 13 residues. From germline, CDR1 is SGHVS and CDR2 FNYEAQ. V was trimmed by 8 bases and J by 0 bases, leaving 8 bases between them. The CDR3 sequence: CASRTASGNTIYF. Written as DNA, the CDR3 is TGTGCCAGCCGGACAGCCTCTGGAAACACCATATATTTT.

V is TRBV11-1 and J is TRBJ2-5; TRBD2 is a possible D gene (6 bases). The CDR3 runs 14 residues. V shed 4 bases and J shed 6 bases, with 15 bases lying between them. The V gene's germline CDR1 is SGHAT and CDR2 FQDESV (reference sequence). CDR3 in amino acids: CASSSTGGLKTQYF. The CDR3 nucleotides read TGTGCCAGCAGCTCAACAGGTGGACTAAAGACCCAGTACTTC.

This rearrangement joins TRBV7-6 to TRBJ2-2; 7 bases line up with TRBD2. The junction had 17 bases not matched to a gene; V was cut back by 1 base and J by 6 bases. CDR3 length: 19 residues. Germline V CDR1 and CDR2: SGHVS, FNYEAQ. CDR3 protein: CASSLGAEFVGRLSGELFF. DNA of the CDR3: TGTGCCAGCAGCTTAGGGGCGGAATTTGTCGGGAGGCTGTCCGGGGAGCTGTTTTTT.

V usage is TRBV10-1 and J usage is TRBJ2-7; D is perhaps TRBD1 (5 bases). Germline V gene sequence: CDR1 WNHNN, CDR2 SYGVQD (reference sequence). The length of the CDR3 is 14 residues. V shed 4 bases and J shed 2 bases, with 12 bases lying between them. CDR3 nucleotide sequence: TGCGCCAGCAGTGGGATAGACAGTCCCTACGAGCAGTACTTC. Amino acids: CASSGIDSPYEQYF.

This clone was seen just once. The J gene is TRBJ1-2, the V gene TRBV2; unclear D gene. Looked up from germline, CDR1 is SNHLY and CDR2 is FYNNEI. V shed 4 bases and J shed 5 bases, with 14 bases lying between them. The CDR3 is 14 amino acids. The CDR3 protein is CASSARRSQYGYTF. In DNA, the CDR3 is TGTGCCAGCAGTGCTAGACGGTCCCAATATGGCTACACCTTC.

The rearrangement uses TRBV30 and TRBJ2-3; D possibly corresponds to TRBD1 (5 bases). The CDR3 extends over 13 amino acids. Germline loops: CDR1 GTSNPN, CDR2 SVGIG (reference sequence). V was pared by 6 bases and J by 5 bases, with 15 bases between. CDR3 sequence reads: CACVSGREDTQYF. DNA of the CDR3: TGTGCCTGCGTCTCGGGCAGGGAAGATACGCAGTATTTT.

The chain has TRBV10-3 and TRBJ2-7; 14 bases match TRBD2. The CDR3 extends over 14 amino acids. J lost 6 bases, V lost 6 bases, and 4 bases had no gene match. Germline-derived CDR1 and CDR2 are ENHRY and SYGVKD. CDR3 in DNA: TGTGCCATCAGGGGACTAGCGGGGGCGAGCGAGCAGTACTTC. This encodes CAIRGLAGASEQYF.

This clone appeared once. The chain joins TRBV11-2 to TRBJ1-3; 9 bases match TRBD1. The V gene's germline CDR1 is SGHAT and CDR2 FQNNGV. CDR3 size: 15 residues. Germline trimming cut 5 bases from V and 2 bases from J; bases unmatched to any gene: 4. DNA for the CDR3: TGTGCCAGCAGCCTACAGGGGGCGGCTGGAAACACCATATATTTT. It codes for CASSLQGAAGNTIYF.

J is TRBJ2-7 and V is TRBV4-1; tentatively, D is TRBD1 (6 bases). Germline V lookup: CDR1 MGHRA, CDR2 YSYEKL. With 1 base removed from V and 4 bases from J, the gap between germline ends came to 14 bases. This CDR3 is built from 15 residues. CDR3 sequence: CASSQAGRGGYEQYF. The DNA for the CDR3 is TGCGCCAGCAGCCAAGCAGGCAGGGGTGGTTACGAGCAGTACTTC.

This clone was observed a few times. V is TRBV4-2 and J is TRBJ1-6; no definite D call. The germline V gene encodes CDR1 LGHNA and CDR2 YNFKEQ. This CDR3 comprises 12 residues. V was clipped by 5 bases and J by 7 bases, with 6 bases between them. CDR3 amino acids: CASSSGNSPLHF. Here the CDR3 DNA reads TGTGCCAGCAGCTCGGGGAATTCACCCCTCCACTTT.

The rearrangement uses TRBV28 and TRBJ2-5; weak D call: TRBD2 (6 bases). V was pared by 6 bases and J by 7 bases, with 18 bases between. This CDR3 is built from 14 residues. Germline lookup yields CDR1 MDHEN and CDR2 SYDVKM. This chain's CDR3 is CASSPGSQRGTQYF. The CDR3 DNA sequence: TGTGCCAGCAGCCCCGGGAGCCAAAGGGGGACCCAGTACTTC.

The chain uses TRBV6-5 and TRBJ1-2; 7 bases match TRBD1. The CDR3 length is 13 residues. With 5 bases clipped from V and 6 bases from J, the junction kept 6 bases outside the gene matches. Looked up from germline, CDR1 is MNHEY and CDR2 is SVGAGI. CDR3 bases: TGTGCCAGCAGTCGGACAGGTTTCAATGGCTACACCTTC. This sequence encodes CASSRTGFNGYTF.

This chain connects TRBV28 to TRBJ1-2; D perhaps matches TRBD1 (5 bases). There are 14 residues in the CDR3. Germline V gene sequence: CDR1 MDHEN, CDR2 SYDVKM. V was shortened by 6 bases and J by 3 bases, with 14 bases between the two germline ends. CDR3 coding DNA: TGTGCCAGCAGCCTCCAGGGCAGTTACTATGGCTACACCTTC. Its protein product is CASSLQGSYYGYTF.

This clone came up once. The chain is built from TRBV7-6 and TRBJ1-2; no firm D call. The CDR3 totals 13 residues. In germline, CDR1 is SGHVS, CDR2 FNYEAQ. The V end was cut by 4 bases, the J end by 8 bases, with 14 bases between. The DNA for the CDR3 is TGTGCCAGCAGCTCGATCGCCGGGGAAGGCTACACCTTC. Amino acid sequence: CASSSIAGEGYTF.

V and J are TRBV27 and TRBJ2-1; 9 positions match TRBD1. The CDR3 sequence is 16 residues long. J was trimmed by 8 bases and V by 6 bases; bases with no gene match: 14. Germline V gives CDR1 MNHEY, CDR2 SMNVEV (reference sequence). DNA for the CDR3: TGTGCCAGCAGGAGATTCCCGGGACAGGGTACGCATGAGCAGTTCTTC. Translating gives CASRRFPGQGTHEQFF.

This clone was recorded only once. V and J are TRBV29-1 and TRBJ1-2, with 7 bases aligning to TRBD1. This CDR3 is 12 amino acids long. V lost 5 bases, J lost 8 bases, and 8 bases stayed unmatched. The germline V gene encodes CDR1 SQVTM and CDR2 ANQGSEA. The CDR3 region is CSVRGQGRGYTF. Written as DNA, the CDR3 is TGCAGCGTTAGGGGGCAGGGCCGCGGCTACACCTTC.